This T cell receptor beta chain comes out of a study of T cells in Graves' hyperthyroidism and ophthalmopathy. This clonotype appeared many times. V was cut by 1 base and J by 7 bases, with 13 bases left in between. The CDR3 sequence is 14 residues long. Germline V gives CDR1 LGHDT, CDR2 YNNKEL (reference sequence). TCR beta CDR3 regions were amplified from RNA. In the first-round RT-PCR of the TCR CDR3, the HTBI primer set was used. Using its own MiXCR run on the multiplex PCR reads, TCRdb lists one record per CDR3 protein. The sample shows 500,000 to 600,000 distinct CDR3 sequences, about 20% of them seen only once.

Sequencing was carried out using blood. The genes are TRBV3-1 and TRBJ1-2; D perhaps matches TRBD1 (6 bases). This TCR was sampled from a man aged 35-49 years with Graves' ophthalmopathy. The CDR3 DNA sequence: TGTGCCAGCAGCCAAGCCAGGGGTAGAGGTGGCTACACCTTC. It codes for CASSQARGRGGYTF.